The 25 T cell receptor beta chains below all came from one sample that was sequenced in a study of shared clonotypes between healthy human individuals. The assay was immunoSEQ multiplex PCR, and TCRdb's table has in-frame clones only and misses some. The sample gives about 2,200,000 clones, approximately 94% of which show up once; 1.7% is in the top ten. It was CD45RO-negative cells, positively selected for CCR7, that made up naive CD8 cells, with terminally differentiated effector memory CD45RA+ cells excluded. Specimen: naive CD8+ T cells from PBMCs. The receptors shown here come from a man between 18 and 29 years old in good health. Some clones in this sample may be carry-over from other donors' samples.

The chain combines TRBV2 with TRBJ2-4; 7 bases are shared with TRBD1. The CDR3 contains 13 residues. CDR1 and CDR2 from the germline V gene are SNHLY and FYNNEI. V was pared by 5 bases and J by 5 bases, with 3 bases of the junction left unmatched. The CDR3 region has the DNA TGTGCCAGCAGTCCCGGGACAGAAAACATTCAGTACTTC. Protein sequence: CASSPGTENIQYF.

V is TRBV30 and J is TRBJ1-2, with D hard to call. CDR1 and CDR2 from the germline V gene are GTSNPN and SVGIG (reference sequence). This CDR3 is built from 12 residues. Trimming removed 3 bases from V and 4 bases from J, with 9 bases in between. CDR3 loop: CAWRWVPYGYTF. The CDR3 bases are TGTGCCTGGAGATGGGTTCCCTATGGCTACACCTTC.

The chain uses TRBV7-9 and TRBJ2-2, with TRBD1 matching over 10 bases. The CDR3 has 16 residues. Germline CDR1 is SEHNR and CDR2 is FQNEAQ (reference sequence). The V and J ends lost 5 bases and 1 base, in that order; junction bases with no gene match: 4. CDR3 loop: CASSHRDRGNTGELFF. The CDR3 nucleotides are TGTGCCAGCAGCCACCGGGACAGGGGGAACACCGGGGAGCTGTTTTTT.

The genes are TRBV4-1 and TRBJ2-7, with 13 nucleotides matching TRBD2. This CDR3 region has 21 residues. J gave up 3 bases and V 0 bases, and 17 bases lay outside the gene matches. The germline gives CDR1 MGHRA, CDR2 YSYEKL. CDR3 in DNA: TGCGCCAGCAGCCAAGAGCCGGTCGGACTAGCGGGAGTCCCCTTTATCTACGAGCAGTACTTC. Translated, it gives CASSQEPVGLAGVPFIYEQYF.

J is TRBJ2-5 and V is TRBV11-2; D remains unclear. The CDR3 runs to 14 residues. Trimming removed 3 bases at V and 5 bases at J, with 13 bases between. CDR1 SGHAT and CDR2 FQNNGV come from the germline V gene. CDR3 amino acids: CASSFPLGSETQYF. The CDR3 DNA reads TGTGCCAGCAGCTTCCCCCTAGGGTCGGAGACCCAGTACTTC.

The chain links TRBV15 to TRBJ2-2; D remains ambiguous. V dropped 5 bases and J dropped 6 bases, with 7 bases sitting between them. Germline CDR1 is LNHNV and CDR2 is YYDKDF (reference sequence). The CDR3 covers 12 residues. CDR3 DNA: TGTGCCACCAGCGTCACGTCCGGGGAGCTGTTTTTT. This sequence encodes CATSVTSGELFF.

Turning to this clone: Other DNA sequences in the sample encode the same CDR3. In nucleotides, the CDR3 is TGTGCCAGTAGTATAGGGAGGTCCTACGAGCAGTACTTC. Its translation is CASSIGRSYEQYF. The gene calls are TRBV19 and TRBJ2-7, with a weak D call TRBD2 (5 bases). The CDR3 runs 13 residues. The V and J ends lost 1 base and 1 base respectively, with 5 bases between them. Per the germline V gene, CDR1 is LNHDA and CDR2 is SQIVND (reference sequence). The variable domain in full, with the rest retrieved from reference TRBV19 and TRBJ2-7, is DGGITQSPKYLFRKEGQNVTLSCEQNLNHDAMYWYRQDPGQGLRLIYYSQIVNDFQKGDIAEGYSVSREKKESFPLTVTSAQKNPTAFYLCASSIGRSYEQYFGPGTRLTVT.

The chain links TRBV27 to TRBJ2-7; TRBD2 aligns across 7 bases. The CDR3 consists of 15 residues. From germline, CDR1 is MNHEY and CDR2 SMNVEV (reference sequence). V dropped 3 bases and J dropped 1; count of bases not matched to a gene: 6. CDR3 coding DNA: TGTGCCAGCAGTTTCCGGGCTAGCGGTTCCTACGAGCAGTACTTC. Its protein product is CASSFRASGSYEQYF.

CDR3 region: CASSLARGERRHEQYF. For the CDR3, the DNA is TGTGCCAGCAGCTTAGCTAGGGGGGAGAGGCGCCACGAGCAGTACTTC. V is TRBV7-8 and J is TRBJ2-7; D tentatively fits TRBD1 or TRBD2 (6 bases each). Germline V CDR1 and CDR2: SGHVS, FQNEAQ. Trimming left V 0 bases short and J 5 bases short, with 17 bases between. The CDR3 contains 16 residues.

The genes are TRBV6-1 and TRBJ2-7, with D maybe TRBD1 (6 bases). CDR3 length equals 12 residues. CDR1 is MNHNS and CDR2 is SASEGT in the germline V gene. Trimming took off 4 bases at V and 2 bases at J, with 6 bases between the two ends. The CDR3 DNA follows: TGTGCCAGCAGTGGGGACACCTACGAGCAGTACTTC. This encodes CASSGDTYEQYF.

In its sample, this clone was seen a few times. The rearrangement joins TRBV5-1 to TRBJ2-1, with 8 bases matching TRBD1. The V and J ends lost 4 bases and 8 bases, in that order; junction bases with no gene match: 2. Germline V gives CDR1 SGHRS, CDR2 YFSETQ. The CDR3 sequence is 12 residues long. In DNA, the CDR3 is TGCGCCAGCAGCGACAGGGGAGATGAGCAGTTCTTC. It translates to CASSDRGDEQFF. Full variable domain (outside the CDR3, taken from reference TRBV5-1 and TRBJ2-1): KAGVTQTPRYLIKTRGQQVTLSCSPISGHRSVSWYQQTPGQGLQFLFEYFSETQRNKGNFPGRFSGRQFSNSRSEMNVSTLELGDSALYLCASSDRGDEQFFGPGTRLTVL.

J is TRBJ2-7 and V is TRBV18, with 7 bases that match TRBD1. V shed 2 bases and J 4 bases; nucleotides not matched to a gene: 5. This CDR3 spans 14 amino acids. CDR1 and CDR2 from the germline V gene are KGHSH and LQKENI. This chain's CDR3 is CASSPDRELYEQYF. The CDR3 DNA is TGTGCCAGCTCACCAGACAGGGAATTATACGAGCAGTACTTC.

The chain recombines TRBV18 with TRBJ2-1, with TRBD1 identical over 10 bases. Germline V gives CDR1 KGHSH, CDR2 LQKENI. The CDR3 sequence is 14 residues long. The junction had 6 bases not matched to a gene; V was cut back by 6 bases and J by 7 bases. CDR3: CASSLDRGQNEQFF. Here the CDR3 DNA reads TGTGCCAGCTCGCTTGACAGGGGGCAGAATGAGCAGTTCTTC.

The count of this clone is one. The V call is TRBV11-2, the J call TRBJ1-2, with 11 positions matching TRBD1. The CDR3 has 14 residues. CDR1 is SGHAT and CDR2 is FQNNGV in the germline V gene. With V trimmed by 5 bases and J by 8 bases, 7 bases remained unmatched. The CDR3 DNA follows: TGTGCCAGCAGCCCCGGACAGGGGGCGCGAGGCTACACCTTC. Translating gives CASSPGQGARGYTF.

CDR3 residues: CASSSRLAGVYNEQFF. In DNA, the CDR3 is TGTGCCAGCAGTTCCCGACTAGCGGGAGTATACAATGAGCAGTTCTTC. V usage is TRBV6-6 and J usage is TRBJ2-1; 12 nucleotides line up with TRBD2. The CDR3 covers 16 residues. Unmatched junction bases numbered 5, after V lost 4 bases and J lost 4 bases. The V gene's germline CDR1 is MNHNY and CDR2 SVGAGI (reference sequence).

This chain links TRBV11-2 with TRBJ1-4, with 11 bases aligning to TRBD1. This CDR3 has 16 amino acids. V shed 4 bases and J 12 bases; nucleotides not matched to a gene: 13. Germline V gives CDR1 SGHAT, CDR2 FQNNGV. The CDR3 region is CASSSIRDRGSRELFF. DNA of the CDR3: TGTGCCAGCAGCTCAATCCGGGACAGGGGGAGTAGGGAACTGTTTTTT.

The chain employs TRBV27 and TRBJ2-7; 9 bases agree with TRBD1. In germline, CDR1 is MNHEY, CDR2 SMNVEV (reference sequence). The CDR3 spans 15 residues. Trimming cost V 3 bases and J 2 bases; bases outside gene matches: 5. The CDR3 region is CASSLAGQGAYEQYF. In nucleotides, the CDR3 is TGTGCCAGCAGTTTGGCGGGACAGGGAGCCTACGAGCAGTACTTC.

This clone appeared once. This chain uses TRBV5-6 with TRBJ2-4; 9 bases are a match to TRBD1. CDR3 length: 14 residues. V shed 0 bases, J shed 8 bases, and the junction held 3 bases outside the gene matches. Germline CDR1 reads SGHDT; CDR2 reads YYEEEE. CDR3: CASSLGTGVDIQYF. CDR3 bases: TGTGCCAGCAGCTTGGGGACAGGGGTAGACATTCAGTACTTC.

The chain recombines TRBV6-6 with TRBJ2-1; the match to TRBD2 covers 7 bases. Trimming removed 6 bases from V and 12 bases from J; junction bases left unmatched: 8. The CDR3 is made up of 12 amino acids. Germline-derived CDR1 and CDR2 are MNHNY and SVGAGI (reference sequence). The chain's CDR3 is CASSPTRGGQFF. The CDR3 DNA follows: TGTGCCAGCAGCCCTACTCGCGGGGGGCAGTTCTTC.

The CDR3 nucleotides read TGTGCCAGCAGCTTAGGGCAGGGAACGTCCTACGAGCAGTACTTC. It specifies CASSLGQGTSYEQYF. This chain uses TRBV7-9 with TRBJ2-7; D might be TRBD1 (5 bases). CDR3 length: 15 residues. Germline loops: CDR1 SEHNR, CDR2 FQNEAQ (reference sequence). V was cut by 1 base and J by 1 base, with 11 bases left in between.

This chain joins TRBV15 and TRBJ1-1; TRBD1 matches at 8 bases. This CDR3 contains 11 residues. V was pared by 3 bases and J by 10 bases, with 1 base of the junction left unmatched. Germline V lookup: CDR1 LNHNV, CDR2 YYDKDF (reference sequence). The CDR3 DNA is TGTGCCACCAGCAGCGGGACAGGAGCTTTCTTT. Its translation is CATSSGTGAFF.

The genes are TRBV29-1 and TRBJ2-6; 8 nucleotides line up with TRBD1. V lost 4 bases to trimming and J lost 0 bases; unmatched junction nucleotides: 11. The CDR3 runs to 18 residues. The germline gives CDR1 SQVTM, CDR2 ANQGSEA. In nucleotides, the CDR3 is TGCAGCGTTGTCGTTTTTGACAGGGGCCGCTCTGGGGCCAACGTCCTGACTTTC. Its translation is CSVVVFDRGRSGANVLTF.

The rearrangement links TRBV27 to TRBJ2-5; no reliable D call. CDR1 is MNHEY, CDR2 SMNVEV, per germline (reference sequence). Between the trimmed V and J ends, which lost 3 bases and 1 base, there was a span of 6 bases. This CDR3 spans 13 amino acids. CDR3 coding DNA: TGTGCCAGCAGTTTCGACCGCCAAGAGACCCAGTACTTC. Translating it yields CASSFDRQETQYF.

V gene TRBV19 combines with J gene TRBJ2-5; maybe TRBD1 (5 bases). This CDR3 comprises 16 residues. Trimming took 6 bases from V and 2 from J, leaving 19 bases between them. The V gene's germline CDR1 is LNHDA and CDR2 SQIVND (reference sequence). The CDR3 nucleotides are TGTGCCAGTAGCCAATCCAGGGCCTGGGAACAAGAGACCCAGTACTTC. Protein sequence: CASSQSRAWEQETQYF.

The chain employs TRBV4-1 and TRBJ2-7; either TRBD1 or TRBD2 may supply D (6 bases each). V was cut by 2 bases and J by 0 bases, with 14 bases left in between. CDR3 length: 16 amino acids. Germline CDR1 reads MGHRA; CDR2 reads YSYEKL. In DNA, the CDR3 is TGCGCCAGCAGCCAACGATTCGGAGGGGGCTCCTACGAGCAGTACTTC. It codes for CASSQRFGGGSYEQYF.